Listed below are T cell receptor beta chains from one sample, sequenced in a study of T cell changes during pregnancy in multiple sclerosis. The method was immunoSEQ multiplex PCR; TCRdb's version includes in-frame clones alone and lacks a portion of them. Among nearly 80,000 clones listed, just over 90% were seen once. The material was CD4+ T cells from peripheral blood mononuclear cells, obtained before pregnancy. These receptors were taken from a female donor with multiple sclerosis, enrolled in a pregnancy study. Each CDR3 is given with its conserved first and last residue. Each record gives: V gene, J gene, D gene, CDR3 protein. D genes are given only for firm matches.

TRBV4-1	TRBJ2-1	TRBD2	CASSQVRLAVYNEQFF
TRBV18	TRBJ2-7	-	CASSPPRAAAYEQYF
TRBV6-1	TRBJ1-2	TRBD1	CASVRGQGIDGYTF
TRBV6-1	TRBJ1-1	TRBD1	CASKLWDRSVTEAFF
TRBV6-6	TRBJ2-7	-	CASSYSVASSEQYF
TRBV21-1	TRBJ2-7	-	CASSKERRGRHEQYF
TRBV18	TRBJ1-5	TRBD1	CASSPLGQGASQPQHF
TRBV28	TRBJ1-1	-	CASSLQGMNTEAFF
TRBV7-9	TRBJ1-4	TRBD1	CASSRDRAEEKLFF
TRBV11-2	TRBJ2-5	TRBD1	CASSLGDRTQETQYF
TRBV5-4	TRBJ1-2	-	CASSPGGGYGYTF
TRBV5-5	TRBJ1-2	-	CASSPPGSGANYGYTF
TRBV9	TRBJ2-1	TRBD2	CASSVGTSGKNLYNEQFF
TRBV6-5	TRBJ2-1	-	CASSPRGGVSNEQFF
TRBV5-1	TRBJ2-3	-	CASSLVGDTTDTQYF
TRBV6-1	TRBJ1-6	-	CASSNRADNSPLHF
TRBV7-3	TRBJ2-1	-	CASSLTRGNNEQFF
TRBV7-8	TRBJ2-2	-	CASGQTLPTGELFF
TRBV7-3	TRBJ1-2	-	CASSLNFGMGYTF
TRBV6-1	TRBJ2-5	-	CASIFRGGETQYF
TRBV27	TRBJ2-3	TRBD2	CASSVTSGRAPTQYF
TRBV28	TRBJ2-4	-	CASSLWRDSGNIQYF
TRBV7-9	TRBJ1-6	-	CASSLVAGGFDNSPLHF
TRBV29-1	TRBJ1-5	-	CSVRADSNQPQHF
TRBV27	TRBJ1-6	-	CASSLQNSPLHF
TRBV6-1	TRBJ2-3	-	CASRRPGEGTDTQYF
TRBV7-3	TRBJ2-3	TRBD2	CASSPLAGSTDTQYF
TRBV7-3	TRBJ1-1	-	CASGAGTRGGESFF